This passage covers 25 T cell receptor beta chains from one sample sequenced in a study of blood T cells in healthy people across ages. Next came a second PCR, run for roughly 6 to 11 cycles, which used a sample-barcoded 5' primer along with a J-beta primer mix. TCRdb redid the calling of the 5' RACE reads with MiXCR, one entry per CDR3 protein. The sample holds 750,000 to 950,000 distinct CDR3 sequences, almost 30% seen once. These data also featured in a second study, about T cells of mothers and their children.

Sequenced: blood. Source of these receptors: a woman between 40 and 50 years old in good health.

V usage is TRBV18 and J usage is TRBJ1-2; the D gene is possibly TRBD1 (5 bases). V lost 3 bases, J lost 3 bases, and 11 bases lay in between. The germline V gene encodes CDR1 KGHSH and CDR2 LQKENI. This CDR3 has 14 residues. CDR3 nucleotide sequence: TGTGCCAGCTCACCCCCCCAGGGATACTATGGCTACACCTTC. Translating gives CASSPPQGYYGYTF. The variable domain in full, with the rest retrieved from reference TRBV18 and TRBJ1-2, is NAGVMQNPRHLVRRRGQEARLRCSPMKGHSHVYWYRQLPEEGLKFMVYLQKENIIDESGMPKERFSAEFPKEGPSILRIQQVVRGDSAAYFCASSPPQGYYGYTFGSGTRLTVV.

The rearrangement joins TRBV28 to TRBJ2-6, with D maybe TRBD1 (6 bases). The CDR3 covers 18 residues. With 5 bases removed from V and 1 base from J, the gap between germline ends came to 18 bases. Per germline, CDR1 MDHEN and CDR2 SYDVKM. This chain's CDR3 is CASSMLQGTLSGANVLTF. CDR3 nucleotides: TGTGCCAGCAGTATGTTACAGGGCACCCTTTCTGGGGCCAACGTCCTGACTTTC. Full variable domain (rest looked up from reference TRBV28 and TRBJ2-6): DVKVTQSSRYLVKRTGEKVFLECVQDMDHENMFWYRQDPGLGLRLIYFSYDVKMKEKGDIPEGYSVSREKKERFSLILESASTNQTSMYLCASSMLQGTLSGANVLTFGAGSRLTVL.

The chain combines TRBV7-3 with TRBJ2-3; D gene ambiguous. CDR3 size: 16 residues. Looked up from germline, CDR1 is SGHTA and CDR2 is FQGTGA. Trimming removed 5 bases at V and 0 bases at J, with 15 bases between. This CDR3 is CASSPQSKASTDTQYF. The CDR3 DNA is TGTGCCAGCAGCCCCCAATCGAAGGCCAGCACAGATACGCAGTATTTT.

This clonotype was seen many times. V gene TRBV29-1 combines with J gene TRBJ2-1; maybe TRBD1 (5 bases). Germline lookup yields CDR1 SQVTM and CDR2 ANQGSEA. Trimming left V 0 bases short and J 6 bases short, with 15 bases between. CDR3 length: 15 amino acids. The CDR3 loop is CSVEDQPTGGNEQFF. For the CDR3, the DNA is TGCAGCGTTGAAGATCAACCCACAGGCGGCAATGAGCAGTTCTTC.

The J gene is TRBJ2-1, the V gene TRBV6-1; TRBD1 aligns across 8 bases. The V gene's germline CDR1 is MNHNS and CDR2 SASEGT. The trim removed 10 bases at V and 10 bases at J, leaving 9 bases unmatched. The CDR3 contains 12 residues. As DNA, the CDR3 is TGTGCCACGGACAGGGTGATGGGGGAGCAGTTCTTC. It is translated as CATDRVMGEQFF.

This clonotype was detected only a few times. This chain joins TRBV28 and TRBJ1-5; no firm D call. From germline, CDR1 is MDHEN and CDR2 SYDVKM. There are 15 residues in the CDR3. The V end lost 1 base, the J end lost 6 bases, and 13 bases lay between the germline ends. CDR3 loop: CASSLFRGTVQPQHF. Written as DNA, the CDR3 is TGTGCCAGCAGTTTATTCCGGGGTACGGTTCAGCCCCAGCATTTT.

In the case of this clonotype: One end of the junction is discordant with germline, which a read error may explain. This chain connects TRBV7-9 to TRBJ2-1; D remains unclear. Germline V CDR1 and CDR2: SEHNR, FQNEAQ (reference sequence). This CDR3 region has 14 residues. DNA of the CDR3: TGTGCTAGCAGCGACCGGACCTCCTACAATGAGCGGTTCTTC. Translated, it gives CASSDRTSYNERFF.

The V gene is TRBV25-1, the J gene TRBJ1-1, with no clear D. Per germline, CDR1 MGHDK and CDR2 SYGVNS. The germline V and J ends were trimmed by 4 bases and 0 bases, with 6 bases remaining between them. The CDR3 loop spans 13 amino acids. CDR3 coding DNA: TGTGCCAGCAGTGTGGAGATGAACACTGAAGCTTTCTTT. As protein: CASSVEMNTEAFF.

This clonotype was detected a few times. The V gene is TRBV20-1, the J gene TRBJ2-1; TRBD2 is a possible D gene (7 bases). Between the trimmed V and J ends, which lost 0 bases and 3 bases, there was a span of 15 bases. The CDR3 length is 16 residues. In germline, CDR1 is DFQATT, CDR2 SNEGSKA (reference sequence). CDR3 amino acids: CSARDIGGGLYNEQFF. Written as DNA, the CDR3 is TGCAGTGCTAGAGATATAGGGGGGGGCCTCTACAATGAGCAGTTCTTC.

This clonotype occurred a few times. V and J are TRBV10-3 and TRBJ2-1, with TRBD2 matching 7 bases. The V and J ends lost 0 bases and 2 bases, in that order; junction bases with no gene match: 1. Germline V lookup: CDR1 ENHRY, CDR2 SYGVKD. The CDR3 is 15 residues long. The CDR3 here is CAISESTSPYNEQFF. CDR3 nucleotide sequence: TGTGCCATCAGTGAGTCGACTAGCCCCTACAATGAGCAGTTCTTC.

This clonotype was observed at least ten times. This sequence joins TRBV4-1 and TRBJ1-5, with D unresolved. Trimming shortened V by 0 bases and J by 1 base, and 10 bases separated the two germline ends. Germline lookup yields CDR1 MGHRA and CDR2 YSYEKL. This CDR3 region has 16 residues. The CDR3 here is CASSQDESGSNQPQHF. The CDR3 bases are TGCGCCAGCAGCCAAGATGAATCGGGAAGCAATCAGCCCCAGCATTTT.

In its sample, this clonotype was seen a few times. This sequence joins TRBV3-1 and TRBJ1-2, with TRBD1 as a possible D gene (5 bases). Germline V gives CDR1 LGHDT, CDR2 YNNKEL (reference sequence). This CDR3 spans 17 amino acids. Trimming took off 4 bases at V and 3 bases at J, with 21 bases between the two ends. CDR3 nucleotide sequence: TGTGCCAGCAGCCTCCGGGGGAATGGGGAGGTCGACTATGGCTACACCTTC. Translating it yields CASSLRGNGEVDYGYTF.

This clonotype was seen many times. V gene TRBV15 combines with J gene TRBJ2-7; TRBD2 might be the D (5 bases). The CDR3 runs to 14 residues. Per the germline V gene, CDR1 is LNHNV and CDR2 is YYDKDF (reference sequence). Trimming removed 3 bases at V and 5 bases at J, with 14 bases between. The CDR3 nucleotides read TGTGCCACCAGCAGCCCTGCGGGTGAGGACGAGCAGTACTTC. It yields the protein CATSSPAGEDEQYF.

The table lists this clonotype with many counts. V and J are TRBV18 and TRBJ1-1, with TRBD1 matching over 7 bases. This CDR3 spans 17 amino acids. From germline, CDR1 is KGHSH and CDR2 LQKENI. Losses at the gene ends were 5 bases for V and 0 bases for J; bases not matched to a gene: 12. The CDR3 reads CASSRDREGRMNTEAFF. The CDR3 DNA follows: TGTGCCAGCTCAAGAGACAGGGAGGGACGAATGAACACTGAAGCTTTCTTT.

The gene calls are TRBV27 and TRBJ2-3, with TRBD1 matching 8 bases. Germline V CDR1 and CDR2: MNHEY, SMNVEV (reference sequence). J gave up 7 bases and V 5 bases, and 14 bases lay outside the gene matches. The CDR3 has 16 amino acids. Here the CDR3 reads CASSPLWQGADYTQYF. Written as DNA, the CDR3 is TGTGCCAGCAGTCCGCTTTGGCAGGGGGCTGATTATACGCAGTATTTT.

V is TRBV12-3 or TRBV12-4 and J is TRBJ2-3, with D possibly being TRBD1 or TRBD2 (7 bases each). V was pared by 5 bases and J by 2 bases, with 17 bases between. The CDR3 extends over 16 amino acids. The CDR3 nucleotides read TGTGCCAGCAGTCAGACAGGGAGGGGGCACACAGATACGCAGTATTTT. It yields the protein CASSQTGRGHTDTQYF.

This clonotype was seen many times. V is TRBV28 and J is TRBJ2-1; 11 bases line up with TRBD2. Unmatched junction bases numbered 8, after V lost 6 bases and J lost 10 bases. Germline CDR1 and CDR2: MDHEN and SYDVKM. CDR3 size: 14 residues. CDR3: CASRIAGGKVEQFF. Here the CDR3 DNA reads TGTGCCAGCAGGATAGCGGGGGGGAAGGTCGAGCAGTTCTTC.

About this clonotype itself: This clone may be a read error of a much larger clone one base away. CDR3 DNA sequence: TGTGTCAGCAGATCCTCAGGGGTTAGCACTGAAGCTTTCTTT. It is translated as CVSRSSGVSTEAFF. This rearrangement joins TRBV7-3 to TRBJ1-1; TRBD1 might be the D (6 bases). CDR1 and CDR2 (germline): SGHTA, FQGTGA. The CDR3 contains 14 residues.

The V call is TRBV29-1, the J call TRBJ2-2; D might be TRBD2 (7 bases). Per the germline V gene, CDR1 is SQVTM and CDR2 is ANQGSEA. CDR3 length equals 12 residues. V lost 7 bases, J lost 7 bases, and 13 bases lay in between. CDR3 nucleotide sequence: TGCAGCGCCGAGGGGGGGATCGGGGAGCTGTTTTTT. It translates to CSAEGGIGELFF.

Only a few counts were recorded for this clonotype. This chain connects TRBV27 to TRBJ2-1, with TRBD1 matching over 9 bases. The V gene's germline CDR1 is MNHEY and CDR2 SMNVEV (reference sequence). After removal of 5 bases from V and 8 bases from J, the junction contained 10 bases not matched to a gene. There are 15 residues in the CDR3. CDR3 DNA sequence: TGTGCCAGCAGTCTAACCTGGGACAGGGCACATGAGCAGTTCTTC. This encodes CASSLTWDRAHEQFF.

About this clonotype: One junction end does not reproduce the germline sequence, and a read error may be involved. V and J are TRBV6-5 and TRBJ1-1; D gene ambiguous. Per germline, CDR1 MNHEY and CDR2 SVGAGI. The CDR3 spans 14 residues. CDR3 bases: TGTGCCAGCAGTCCAGGACGTGGGTACACTGGAGCTTTCTTT. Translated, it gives CASSPGRGYTGAFF.

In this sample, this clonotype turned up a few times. CDR3 coding DNA: TGCAGCGTTGTAGGACAGGCAAGAGGGGAGCTGTTTTTT. This sequence encodes CSVVGQARGELFF. V and J are TRBV29-1 and TRBJ2-2; 7 bases are a match to TRBD1. CDR3 length: 13 amino acids. Per the germline V gene, CDR1 is SQVTM and CDR2 is ANQGSEA. V shed 4 bases and J 8 bases; nucleotides not matched to a gene: 7.

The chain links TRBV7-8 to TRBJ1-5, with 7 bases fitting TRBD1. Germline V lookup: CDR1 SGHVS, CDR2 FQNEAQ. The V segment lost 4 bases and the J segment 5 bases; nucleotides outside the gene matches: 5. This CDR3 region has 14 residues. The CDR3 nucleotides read TGTGCCAGCAGCTACGGGACAGTGGATCAGCCCCAGCATTTT. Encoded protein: CASSYGTVDQPQHF.

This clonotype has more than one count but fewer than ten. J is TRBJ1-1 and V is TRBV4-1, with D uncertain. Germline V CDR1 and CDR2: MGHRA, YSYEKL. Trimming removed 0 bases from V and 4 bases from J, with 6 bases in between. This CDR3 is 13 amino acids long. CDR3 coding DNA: TGCGCCAGCAGCCAAGACGACGGCACTGAAGCTTTCTTT. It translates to CASSQDDGTEAFF.

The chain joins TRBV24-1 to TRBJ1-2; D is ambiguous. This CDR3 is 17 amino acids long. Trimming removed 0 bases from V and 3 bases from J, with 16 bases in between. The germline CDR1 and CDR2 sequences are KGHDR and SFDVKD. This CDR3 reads CATSDLISPTGDYGYTF. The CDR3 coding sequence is TGTGCCACCAGTGATTTGATAAGCCCCACCGGGGACTATGGCTACACCTTC.